Here is one T cell receptor beta chain with its context. Its antigen is not identified. Researchers isolated at least 6.5 million PBMCs per sample. These data originate in a study of blood T cells in healthy people across ages. Study conclusions and caveats: Using unsorted PBMCs precluded a conclusive naive versus antigen-experienced comparison.

The second PCR ran about 7 to 12 cycles with a sample-barcoded 5' primer and J-beta primers. TCRdb recomputed calls from the 5' RACE reads with MiXCR, one row per CDR3 protein. The data contain over 1,500,000 distinct CDR3 sequences, around half of them singletons. The germline V gene has CDR1 MNHNS and CDR2 SASEGT. This CDR3 spans 15 amino acids. The V end lost 0 bases, the J end lost 5 bases, and 13 bases lay between the germline ends. The clonotype was recovered from a woman in her thirties or forties in good health. Source material: blood. The chain employs TRBV6-1 and TRBJ2-5; D uncertain. Here the CDR3 reads CASSEAPKASETQYF. CDR3 nucleotide sequence: TGTGCCAGCAGTGAAGCCCCCAAGGCGTCCGAGACCCAGTACTTC.